Below, 17 T cell receptor beta chains from the same sample are listed, as sequenced in a study of T cell responses to AZD1222 COVID-19 vaccine (dated by TCRdb to about 2021). Library prep was done by the immunoSEQ multiplex PCR assay. TCRdb carries this immuneACCESS record with in-frame sequences only. Its versions omit some clonotypes, under half of them owing to an unresolved V gene in the studies checked, with the rest unexplained. The sample yields 120,000 or so clones; approximately 90% were counted once. 7.5% to 9% of the sample comes from the top ten. What the time point label conveys for this sample: baseline before first vaccination. This specimen was peripheral blood, taken on day 0 of AZD1222 vaccination. The receptors originated from an adult in good health.

The J gene is TRBJ2-3, the V gene TRBV3-1 (or the pseudogene TRBV3-2); the D gene could be TRBD1 or TRBD2 (6 bases each). CDR1 is LGHDT and CDR2 is YNNKEL in the germline V gene (reference sequence). V lost 8 bases, J lost 2 bases, and 17 bases lay in between. The CDR3 length is 15 residues. CDR3 loop: CASCLGGGTTDTQYF. DNA of the CDR3: TGTGCCAGCTGCTTAGGAGGGGGGACCACAGATACGCAGTATTTT.

This clone was detected only once. V usage is TRBV18 and J usage is TRBJ1-2, with TRBD1 matching over 10 bases. V was clipped by 5 bases and J by 1 base; unmatched bases: 7. The germline V gene has CDR1 KGHSH and CDR2 LQKENI. The CDR3 has 16 amino acids. The CDR3 region is CASSSTWDRGNYGYTF. The CDR3 nucleotides are TGTGCCAGCTCATCGACGTGGGACAGGGGTAACTATGGCTACACCTTC.

This rearrangement joins TRBV6-5 to TRBJ1-2, with D tentatively TRBD1 (5 bases). This CDR3 spans 15 amino acids. Per germline, CDR1 MNHEY and CDR2 SVGAGI. V gave up 7 bases and J gave up 2 bases, with 17 bases separating them. CDR3 protein: CASTHPSGGNYGYTF. The CDR3 bases are TGTGCCAGCACCCACCCTTCGGGGGGGAACTATGGCTACACCTTC.

The chain joins TRBV5-4 to TRBJ1-1, with a tentative D call TRBD1 (5 bases). Trimming removed 2 bases from V and 7 bases from J, with 9 bases in between. This CDR3 spans 12 amino acids. Germline CDR1 and CDR2: SGHNT and YYREEE (reference sequence). The CDR3: CASSLGRGEAFF. CDR3 DNA sequence: TGTGCCAGCAGCTTAGGGAGGGGTGAAGCTTTCTTT.

This chain links TRBV2 with TRBJ1-4; tentative D call: TRBD1 (6 bases). V lost 4 bases and J 7 bases, leaving 19 bases between the germline ends. Germline V gives CDR1 SNHLY, CDR2 FYNNEI. The CDR3 is 16 residues long. CDR3 residues: CASSGLFKGVTEKLFF. As DNA, the CDR3 is TGTGCCAGCAGTGGATTATTTAAGGGGGTCACTGAAAAACTGTTTTTT.

This clone has only one observation. The chain links TRBV27 to TRBJ2-7; 9 bases map to TRBD1. Per the germline V gene, CDR1 is MNHEY and CDR2 is SMNVEV (reference sequence). The CDR3 totals 14 residues. J gave up 4 bases and V 5 bases, and 6 bases lay outside the gene matches. The CDR3 DNA follows: TGTGCCAGCAGTCACAGACAGGGGGAGTACGAGCAGTACTTC. This gives the protein CASSHRQGEYEQYF.

The CDR3 DNA follows: TGTGCCAGCAGCCAATGGGGCAGGGCAGATGGAAACACCATATATTTT. This encodes CASSQWGRADGNTIYF. The J gene is TRBJ1-3, the V gene TRBV7-6; D may be TRBD1 (5 bases). CDR3 length equals 16 residues. V lost 5 bases to trimming and J lost 3 bases, with 17 bases between them. CDR1 and CDR2 from the germline V gene are SGHVS and FNYEAQ. Based on the CDR3 plus reference TRBV7-6 and TRBJ1-3, the full variable domain is GAGVSQSPRYKVTKRGQDVALRCDPISGHVSLYWYRQALGQGPEFLTYFNYEAQQDKSGLPNDRFSAERPEGSISTLTIQRTEQRDSAMYRCASSQWGRADGNTIYFGEGSWLTVV.

The chain recombines TRBV5-5 with TRBJ2-5; 9 bases match TRBD2. The CDR3 spans 16 residues. Germline V gene lookup returns CDR1 SGHKS and CDR2 YYEKEE (reference sequence). V lost 4 bases, J lost 5 bases, and 12 bases stayed unmatched. The CDR3 bases are TGTGCCAGCAGCCTGACCGGGACTAGCAGGAGGGAGACCCAGTACTTC. Translated: CASSLTGTSRRETQYF.

The rearrangement uses TRBV6-1 and TRBJ2-7, with TRBD1 identical over 8 bases. Germline V gives CDR1 MNHNS, CDR2 SASEGT. The CDR3 length is 16 residues. Trimming cost V 4 bases and J 3 bases; bases outside gene matches: 11. This CDR3 reads CASSALAGTGNYEQYF. DNA for the CDR3: TGTGCCAGCAGTGCCCTCGCCGGGACAGGCAACTACGAGCAGTACTTC.

The chain carries TRBV12-3 or TRBV12-4 and TRBJ1-1; D perhaps matches TRBD1 (5 bases). The V and J ends lost 2 bases and 10 bases respectively, with 8 bases between them. CDR3 length: 11 residues. This CDR3 is CASSLPGTAFF. The CDR3 region has the DNA TGTGCCAGCAGTTTACCGGGGACAGCTTTCTTT.

The chain has TRBV5-1 and TRBJ1-4; weak D call: TRBD1 (6 bases). Trimming left V 7 bases short and J 4 bases short, with 14 bases between. Germline CDR1 and CDR2: SGHRS and YFSETQ. This CDR3 region has 14 residues. The CDR3 sequence: CASGRGDDNEKLFF. CDR3 bases: TGCGCCAGCGGGAGGGGGGACGATAATGAAAAACTGTTTTTT.

The chain carries TRBV7-2 and TRBJ1-3, with TRBD1 identical over 8 bases. Germline loops: CDR1 SGHTA, CDR2 FQGNSA. CDR3 size: 15 residues. The trim removed 6 bases at V and 0 bases at J, leaving 4 bases unmatched. The CDR3 loop is CASSQTGDSGNTIYF. The CDR3 DNA reads TGTGCCAGCAGTCAGACAGGGGACTCTGGAAACACCATATATTTT.

CDR3 amino acids: CASSLTPGRESNYGYTF. DNA for the CDR3: TGTGCCAGCAGCTTAACTCCCGGCCGTGAATCTAACTATGGCTACACCTTC. The V call is TRBV7-3, the J call TRBJ1-2; no clear D gene. From germline, CDR1 is SGHTA and CDR2 FQGTGA. The length of the CDR3 is 17 residues. Between the trimmed V and J ends, which lost 0 bases and 0 bases, there was a span of 14 bases.

V usage is TRBV11-2 and J usage is TRBJ1-6, with D tentatively TRBD1 (5 bases). Per germline, CDR1 SGHAT and CDR2 FQNNGV. CDR3 length: 15 residues. Trimming pared 5 bases from V and 5 bases from J, leaving 13 bases between. The CDR3 region is CASSITGYNNSPLHF. CDR3 in DNA: TGTGCCAGCAGCATTACAGGATACAATAATTCACCCCTCCACTTT.

The rearrangement links TRBV6-5 to TRBJ1-2; D is ambiguous. From germline, CDR1 is MNHEY and CDR2 SVGAGI. This CDR3 contains 13 residues. V gave up 0 bases and J gave up 7 bases, with 9 bases separating them. The CDR3 DNA is TGTGCCAGCAGTTACTCAGGGTATGGTGGCTACACCTTC. Amino acid sequence: CASSYSGYGGYTF.

This clone has just a few counts. This chain uses TRBV6-5 with TRBJ2-7, with D perhaps matching TRBD1 (5 bases). Trimming took off 6 bases at V and 5 bases at J, with 11 bases between the two ends. The germline V gene has CDR1 MNHEY and CDR2 SVGAGI. The length of the CDR3 is 12 residues. CDR3 protein: CASRADTHEQYF. CDR3 in DNA: TGTGCCAGCAGGGCGGACACCCACGAGCAGTACTTC.

J is TRBJ2-7 and V is TRBV28, with D perhaps matching TRBD1 or TRBD2 (5 bases each). The CDR3 is 14 amino acids. V was clipped by 3 bases and J by 2 bases, with 11 bases between them. Germline loops: CDR1 MDHEN, CDR2 SYDVKM. The chain's CDR3 is CASSLGVVPYEQYF. CDR3 nucleotide sequence: TGTGCCAGCAGTTTGGGGGTAGTCCCCTACGAGCAGTACTTC.